This T cell receptor (beta chain) is from a study of shared clonotypes between healthy human individuals. Study at large: Three CD4 naive, three CD4 memory, two CD8 naive and one CD8 memory plate were used per donor.

TCRdb's copy holds only in-frame clones and misses some; the assay was immunoSEQ multiplex PCR. This table holds some 550,000 clones, more than 95% found once. On this clone itself: The target antigen is unknown.

Study results and limitations: Around 5% of naive CD4 clonotypes were common to a few donors. The donor pool, a small one, limited the genetic and exposure-history diversity represented.

Sequences were obtained from naive CD4+ T cells sorted from blood. Indicated subset: CD45RA+ positively selected. This TCR was sampled from a woman in her 30s in good health.

DNA of the CDR3: TGTGCCACCCAAGGGGGTCCTGTAGGGGAGACCCAGTACTTC. Translation: CATQGGPVGETQYF. The V gene is TRBV28, the J gene TRBJ2-5; weak D call: TRBD1 (6 bases). Germline CDR1 is MDHEN and CDR2 is SYDVKM. Trimming took off 10 bases at V and 5 bases at J, with 20 bases between the two ends. The CDR3 has 14 amino acids.